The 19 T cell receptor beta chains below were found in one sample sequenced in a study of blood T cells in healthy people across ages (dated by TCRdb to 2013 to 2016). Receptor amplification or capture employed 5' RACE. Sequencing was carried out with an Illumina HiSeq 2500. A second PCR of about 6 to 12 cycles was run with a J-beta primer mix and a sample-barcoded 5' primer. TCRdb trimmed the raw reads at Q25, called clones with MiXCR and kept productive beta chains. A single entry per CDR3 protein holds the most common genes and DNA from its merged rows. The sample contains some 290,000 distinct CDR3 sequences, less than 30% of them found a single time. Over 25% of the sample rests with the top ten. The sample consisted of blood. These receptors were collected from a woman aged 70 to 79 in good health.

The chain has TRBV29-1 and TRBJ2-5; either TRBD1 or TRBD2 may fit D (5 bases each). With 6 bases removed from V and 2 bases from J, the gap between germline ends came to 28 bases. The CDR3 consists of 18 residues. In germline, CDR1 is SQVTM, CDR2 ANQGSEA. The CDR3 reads CSVGRNAGSSSRQETQYF. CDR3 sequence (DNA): TGCAGCGTGGGACGGAATGCAGGGAGTTCTAGCAGACAAGAGACCCAGTACTTC. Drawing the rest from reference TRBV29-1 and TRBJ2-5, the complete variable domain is SAVISQKPSRDICQRGTSLTIQCQVDSQVTMMFWYRQQPGQSLTLIATANQGSEATYESGFVIDKFPISRPNLTFSTLTVSNMSPEDSSIYLCSVGRNAGSSSRQETQYFGPGTRLLVL.

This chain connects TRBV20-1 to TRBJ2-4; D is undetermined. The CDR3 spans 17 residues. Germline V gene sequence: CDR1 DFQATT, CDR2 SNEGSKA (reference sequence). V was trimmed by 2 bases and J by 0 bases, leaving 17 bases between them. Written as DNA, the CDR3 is TGCAGTGCTAGAACGCCGGGCCTCACCCTAGCCAAAAACATTCAGTACTTC. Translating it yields CSARTPGLTLAKNIQYF.

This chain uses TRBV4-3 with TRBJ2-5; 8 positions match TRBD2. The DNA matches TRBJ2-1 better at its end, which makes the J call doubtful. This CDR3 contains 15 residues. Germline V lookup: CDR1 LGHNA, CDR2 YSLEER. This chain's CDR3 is CASSQMGLGGNEQFF. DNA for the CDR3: TGCGCCAGCAGCCAGATGGGACTAGGTGGCAATGAGCAGTTCTTC.

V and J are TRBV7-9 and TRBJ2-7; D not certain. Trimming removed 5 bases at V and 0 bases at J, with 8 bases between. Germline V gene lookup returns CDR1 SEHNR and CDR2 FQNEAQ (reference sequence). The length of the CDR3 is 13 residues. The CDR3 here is CASSISPSYEQYF. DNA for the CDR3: TGTGCCAGCAGCATCAGCCCCTCCTACGAGCAGTACTTC. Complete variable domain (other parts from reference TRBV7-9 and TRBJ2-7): DTGVSQNPRHKITKRGQNVTFRCDPISEHNRLYWYRQTLGQGPEFLTYFQNEAQLEKSRLLSDRFSAERPKGSFSTLEIQRTEQGDSAMYLCASSISPSYEQYFGPGTRLTVT.

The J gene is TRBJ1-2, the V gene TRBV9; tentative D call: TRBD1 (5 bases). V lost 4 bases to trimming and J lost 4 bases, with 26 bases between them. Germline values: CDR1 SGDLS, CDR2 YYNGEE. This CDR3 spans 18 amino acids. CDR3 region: CASSPHFRSGGYGYGYTF. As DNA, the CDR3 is TGTGCCAGCAGCCCCCACTTTCGGAGCGGGGGGTATGGCTATGGCTACACCTTC.

In DNA, the CDR3 is TGCAGTGCTAGAGGGGCTAGGACGTCCTACGAGCAGTACTTC. This encodes CSARGARTSYEQYF. This chain links TRBV20-1 with TRBJ2-7; D not certain. Per the germline V gene, CDR1 is DFQATT and CDR2 is SNEGSKA (reference sequence). V lost 1 base to trimming and J lost 1 base, with 11 bases between them. This CDR3 is 14 amino acids long.

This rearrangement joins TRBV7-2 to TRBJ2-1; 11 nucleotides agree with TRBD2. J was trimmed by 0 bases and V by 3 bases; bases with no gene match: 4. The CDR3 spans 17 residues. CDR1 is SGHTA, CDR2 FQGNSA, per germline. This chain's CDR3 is CASSFTTSGSSYNEQFF. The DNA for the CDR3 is TGTGCCAGCAGCTTCACCACTAGCGGGAGCTCCTACAATGAGCAGTTCTTC. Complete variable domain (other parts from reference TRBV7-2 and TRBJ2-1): GAGVSQSPSNKVTEKGKDVELRCDPISGHTALYWYRQSLGQGLEFLIYFQGNSAPDKSGLPSDRFSAERTGGSVSTLTIQRTQQEDSAVYLCASSFTTSGSSYNEQFFGPGTRLTVL.

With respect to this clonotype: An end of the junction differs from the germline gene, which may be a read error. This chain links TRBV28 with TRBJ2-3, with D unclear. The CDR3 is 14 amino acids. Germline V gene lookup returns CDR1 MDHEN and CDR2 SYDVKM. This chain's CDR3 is CASSLPSGTDAQYF. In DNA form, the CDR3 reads TGTGCCAGCAGTCTCCCGTCAGGAACAGATGCGCAGTATTTT.

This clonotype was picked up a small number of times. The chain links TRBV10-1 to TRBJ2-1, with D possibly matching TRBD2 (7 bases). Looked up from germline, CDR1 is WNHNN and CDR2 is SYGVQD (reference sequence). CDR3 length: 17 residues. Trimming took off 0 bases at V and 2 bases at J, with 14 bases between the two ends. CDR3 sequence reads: CASSESPTGGAYNEQFF. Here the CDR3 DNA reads TGCGCCAGCAGTGAGTCACCGACGGGGGGCGCCTACAATGAGCAGTTCTTC.

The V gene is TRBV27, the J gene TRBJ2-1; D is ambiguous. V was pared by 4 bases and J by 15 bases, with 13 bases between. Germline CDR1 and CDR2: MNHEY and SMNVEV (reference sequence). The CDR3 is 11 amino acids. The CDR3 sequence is CASSSGLALFF. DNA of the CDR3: TGTGCCAGCAGTTCCGGATTAGCTCTGTTCTTC.

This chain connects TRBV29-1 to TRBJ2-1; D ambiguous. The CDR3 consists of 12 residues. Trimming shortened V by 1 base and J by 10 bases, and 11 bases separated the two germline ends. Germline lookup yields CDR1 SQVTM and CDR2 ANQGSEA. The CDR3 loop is CSVEGSLAEQFF. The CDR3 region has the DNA TGCAGCGTTGAAGGGAGTCTGGCGGAGCAGTTCTTC.

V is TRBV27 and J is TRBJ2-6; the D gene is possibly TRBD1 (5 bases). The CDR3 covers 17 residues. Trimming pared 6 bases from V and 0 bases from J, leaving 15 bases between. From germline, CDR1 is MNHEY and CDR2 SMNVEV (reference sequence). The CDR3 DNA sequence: TGTGCCAGCAGCCTCAGGGTCTTACTCTCTGGGGCCAACGTCCTGACTTTC. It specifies CASSLRVLLSGANVLTF.

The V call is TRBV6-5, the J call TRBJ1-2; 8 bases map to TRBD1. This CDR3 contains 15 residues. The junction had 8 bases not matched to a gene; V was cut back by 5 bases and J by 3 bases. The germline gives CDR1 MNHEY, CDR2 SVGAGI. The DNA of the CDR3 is TGTGCCAGCAGTCAAACTTCAGGGGGCCACTATGGCTACACCTTC. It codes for CASSQTSGGHYGYTF.

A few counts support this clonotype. For the CDR3, the DNA is TGTGCCAGCACCGACAGGGCCCTCTATGGCTACACCTTC. This encodes CASTDRALYGYTF. The chain links TRBV12-3 or TRBV12-4 to TRBJ1-2, with 7 bases identical to TRBD1. The ends lost 7 bases at V and 4 bases at J; junction bases unmatched: 6. The CDR3 runs 13 residues.

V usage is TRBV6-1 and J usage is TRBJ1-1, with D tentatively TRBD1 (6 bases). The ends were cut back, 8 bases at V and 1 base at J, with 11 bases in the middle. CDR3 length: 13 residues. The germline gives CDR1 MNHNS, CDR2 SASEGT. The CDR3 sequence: CASWGHQNTEAFF. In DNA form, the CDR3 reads TGTGCCAGCTGGGGACACCAGAACACTGAAGCTTTCTTT.

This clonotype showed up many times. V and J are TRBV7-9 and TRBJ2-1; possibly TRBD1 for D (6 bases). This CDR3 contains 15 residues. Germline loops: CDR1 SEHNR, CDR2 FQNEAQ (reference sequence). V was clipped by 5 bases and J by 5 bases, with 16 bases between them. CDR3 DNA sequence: TGTGCCAGCAGCCCCCGGGGAACAGGGAACAATGAGCAGTTCTTC. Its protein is CASSPRGTGNNEQFF.

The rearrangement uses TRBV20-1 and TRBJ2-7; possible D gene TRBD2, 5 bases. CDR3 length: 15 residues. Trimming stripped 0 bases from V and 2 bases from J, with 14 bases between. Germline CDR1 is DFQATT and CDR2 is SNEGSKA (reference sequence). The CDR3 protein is CSARDPQSGTYEQYF. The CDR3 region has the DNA TGCAGTGCTAGAGATCCCCAATCGGGGACCTACGAGCAGTACTTC.

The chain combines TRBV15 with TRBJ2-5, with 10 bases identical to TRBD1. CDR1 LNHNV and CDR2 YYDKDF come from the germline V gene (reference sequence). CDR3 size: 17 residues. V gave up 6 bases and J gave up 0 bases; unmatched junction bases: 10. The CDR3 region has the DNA TGTGCCACCAGTTCTAACCGGGACAGGGGAAACCAAGAGACCCAGTACTTC. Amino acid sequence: CATSSNRDRGNQETQYF.

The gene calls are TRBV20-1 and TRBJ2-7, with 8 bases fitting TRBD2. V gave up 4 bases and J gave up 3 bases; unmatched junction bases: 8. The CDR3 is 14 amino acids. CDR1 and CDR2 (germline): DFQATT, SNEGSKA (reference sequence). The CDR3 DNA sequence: TGCAGTGCTACGGTCCCGGGACTAGTCTACGAGCAGTACTTC. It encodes CSATVPGLVYEQYF.